This T cell receptor (beta chain) comes out of a study of T-cell reconstitution after alpha-beta-depleted transplantation in children. Trimming took 3 bases from V and 4 from J, leaving 9 bases between them. The CDR3 runs 13 residues. Germline CDR1 SNHLY, CDR2 FYNNEI. Unique molecular identifiers tagged the TCRbeta library. TCRdb processed the PCR reads anew with MiXCR; each CDR3 protein has one entry. In the table there are about 580,000 distinct CDR3 sequences, approximately 30% of which are singletons. V usage is TRBV2 and J usage is TRBJ1-1, with D possibly matching TRBD1 (5 bases). The TCR sequence derives from a boy under two years old with Wiskott-Aldrich syndrome, due to receive a stem cell transplant. The starting material was PBMCs, obtained before TCRalphabeta/CD19-depleted stem cell transplant. The CDR3 DNA is TGTGCCAGCAGTGATCAGGGAGTCACTGAAGCTTTCTTT. Translating gives CASSDQGVTEAFF.